This T cell receptor beta chain was recovered during a study of post-analysis software for immune sequencing data. Whole-study context: Recorded subtypes: relapsing-remitting, secondary progressive, progressive-relapsing; some patients unannotated. Study results and limitations: Analysis by F measure revealed that same-batch samples clustered strongly together. TRBV5-6, TRBV5-1 and TRBV20-1 belonged to a set of roughly five TRBV segments that were more frequent in patients than controls.

Only one count was recorded for this clonotype. The antigen remains undetermined. cDNA libraries of TCR beta carried unique molecular identifiers. The source material, roughly 0.9 to 11 million T cells, gave rise to 500,000 or so cDNA molecules. TCRdb processed the PCR reads anew with MiXCR; each CDR3 protein has one entry. This table holds approximately 690,000 distinct CDR3 sequences, 59% found once. The CDR3 covers 14 residues. Per germline, CDR1 SGHTA and CDR2 FQGNSA. Trimming removed 3 bases at V and 4 bases at J, with 13 bases between. The sample taken for sequencing was blood. This TCR was recovered from a girl aged 2 to 9 with multiple sclerosis. The V call is TRBV7-2, the J call TRBJ2-7; D remains ambiguous. The CDR3 reads CASSFLGVLYEQYF. In DNA form, the CDR3 reads TGTGCCAGCAGCTTCTTAGGAGTCTTGTACGAGCAGTACTTC.